This TCR beta chain was observed in a study of T cells expressing NK-cell markers. Study-level background: Seven donors tested HCMV-seropositive and one tested seronegative among the eight sequenced.

Note on this clonotype: Its target is not known.

Generation of TCR beta cDNA was performed by 5'RACE template switching incorporating UMIs. TCRdb re-called the 5' RACE reads and catalogs CDR3 proteins one per entry, DNA excluded. This sample's table has roughly 160,000 distinct CDR3 sequences. The CDR3 is made up of 12 amino acids. Germline V gives CDR1 SEHNR, CDR2 FQNEAQ (reference sequence). Study outcomes and limitations: In roughly 6 donors, dominant CD3+CD56+NKG2C+ clones formed 1.0-7.0% of CD8+ cells. In a handful of donors, these clonotypes also led the CD3+CD56-NKG2C+ fraction.

V usage is TRBV7-9 and J usage is TRBJ2-4; TCRdb designates TRBD1, a call that cannot be tested without DNA. The sample consisted of blood T cells: a sorted CD56 or NKG2C T cell subset, CD4+ or CD8+ T cells, or bulk PBMC T cells (not recorded which). This TCR derives from a man aged 18-70 years in good health. CDR3 sequence reads: CASSRPRGSQYF.